Listed here is a single T cell receptor (beta chain). No antigen is known for it. This entry belongs to a study of siplizumab effects on memory and regulatory T cells. The study's findings and limits: Alloreactive sequences tracing back to unstimulated CD4+ memory cells were significantly reduced by siplizumab. No assignable naive or memory phenotype existed for roughly 80-96% of proliferating CD4+ or CD8+ clones. The alloreactive clones that mapped to unstimulated subsets made up only a minor fraction.

Germline V gene data show CDR1 as LNHDA and CDR2 as SQIVND (reference sequence). Trimming at V came to 9 bases and at J to 8 bases, leaving 16 bases not matched to a gene. CDR3 length: 15 amino acids. Sequencing used immunoSEQ multiplex PCR; TCRdb keeps in-frame clones, though not all of them. The table includes 94,000 or so clones, over 95% detected once. Sequences were generated from unstimulated naive, memory, effector memory and TEMRA subsets in three donor pairs. The receptor comes from a human donor in good health. Input material: naive CD4+ T cells sorted from blood. The chain uses TRBV19 and TRBJ1-2; 9 nucleotides line up with TRBD1. The CDR3 sequence is CASNFDRTGVEGYTF. CDR3 sequence (DNA): TGTGCCAGCAACTTTGATCGGACAGGGGTGGAGGGCTACACCTTC. The full variable domain, with the rest looked up from reference TRBV19 and TRBJ1-2, is DGGITQSPKYLFRKEGQNVTLSCEQNLNHDAMYWYRQDPGQGLRLIYYSQIVNDFQKGDIAEGYSVSREKKESFPLTVTSAQKNPTAFYLCASNFDRTGVEGYTFGSGTRLTVV.